One sample yielded the 6 T cell receptor beta chains listed below, sequenced in a study of T cells in women clearing cervical HPV infection. Profiled with immunoSEQ multiplex PCR; TCRdb holds only in-frame clones, not every one. This sample lists approximately 40,000 clones; its ten largest clones have 6.5% to 8.5%. Sequences were obtained from blood buffy coat. The receptors originated from a woman between 18 and 70 years old with a cervical HPV16 infection that either progressed to CIN3+ or cleared (not recorded which).

The chain's CDR3 is CASSLPSTHTDTQYF. The sequenced CDR3 bases are TGTGCCAGCAGTTTACCCTCAACTCACACAGATACG. The genes are TRBV28 and TRBJ2-3, with D unclear. From the germline J gene comes the end of the CDR3, since the read stops 3 residues before it. V gave up 2 bases and J gave up 2 bases, with 11 bases separating them. The CDR3 is 15 residues long. CDR1 is MDHEN, CDR2 SYDVKM, per germline.

For this clone: Sequencing ends 3 residues short of the CDR3 end; the germline J gene provides the rest. This chain connects TRBV16 to TRBJ1-2, with 7 bases fitting TRBD1. CDR3 length: 17 residues. Germline CDR1 KGHSY, CDR2 FQNENV. V shed 0 bases, J shed 5 bases, and the junction held 12 bases outside the gene matches. The CDR3 sequence: CASSQSTGLQPRYGYTF. CDR3 bases read: TGTGCCAGCAGCCAATCGACAGGGCTCCAACCACGTTATGGC. Full variable domain (remainder filled in from reference TRBV16 and TRBJ1-2): GEEVAQTPKHLVRGEGQKAKLYCAPIKGHSYVFWYQQVLKNEFKFLISFQNENVFDETGMPKERFSAKCLPNSPCSLEIQATKLEDSAVYFCASSQSTGLQPRYGYTFGSGTRLTVV.

Incomplete CDR3 DNA: TGTGCCAGCAGCTTCGACAGGGGCTCCTACAATGAG. Amino acid sequence: CASSFDRGSYNE. The whole CDR3 is CASSFDRGSYNEQFF. The chain has TRBV7-3 and TRBJ2-1; 8 bases align to TRBD1. The observed sequence ends 3 residues before the CDR3 terminus, with the missing tail filled in from the germline J gene. Losses at the gene ends were 3 bases for V and 0 bases for J; bases not matched to a gene: 1. This CDR3 has 15 amino acids. Germline CDR1 and CDR2: SGHTA and FQGTGA.

Concerning this clone: The CDR3 end lies 3 residues beyond the end of the read and is filled in from the germline J gene. This chain uses TRBV20-1 with TRBJ2-3; weak D call: TRBD2 (5 bases). V was trimmed by 5 bases and J by 6 bases, leaving 21 bases between them. CDR1 and CDR2 from the germline V gene are DFQATT and SNEGSKA (reference sequence). This CDR3 has 15 amino acids. CDR3 DNA, as far as it was read: TGCAGTGCTCGCACCCTGGGAGCGGAGCCTGATACG. It specifies CSARTLGAEPDT. The whole CDR3 region reads CSARTLGAEPDTQYF.

Regarding this clone: The read finishes 3 residues shy of the CDR3 end, and the germline J gene is used to complete it. The J gene is TRBJ1-2, the V gene TRBV20-1; D possibly corresponds to TRBD1 (5 bases). The V end was cut by 0 bases, the J end by 0 bases, with 23 bases between. The CDR3 has 19 amino acids. Germline values: CDR1 DFQATT, CDR2 SNEGSKA (reference sequence). CDR3 DNA (partial): TGCAGTGCTAGAGAAAGGGGACTTACAAGGGACTCATCTAACTATGGC. Translated: CSARERGLTRDSSNYG. In full, the CDR3 is CSARERGLTRDSSNYGYTF.

Notes on this clone: Read sequence stops 3 residues before the CDR3 end, and the germline J gene provides the missing end. The V call is TRBV20-1, the J call TRBJ2-5; 12 positions match TRBD1. The CDR3 has 15 residues. CDR1 is DFQATT, CDR2 SNEGSKA, per germline (reference sequence). Trimming at V came to 6 bases and at J to 4 bases, leaving 9 bases not matched to a gene. The sequenced CDR3 bases are TGCAGTGCAGAGGGACAGGGGGCGCTTAGAGAGACC. It yields the protein CSAEGQGALRET. Given in full, the CDR3 is CSAEGQGALRETQYF.